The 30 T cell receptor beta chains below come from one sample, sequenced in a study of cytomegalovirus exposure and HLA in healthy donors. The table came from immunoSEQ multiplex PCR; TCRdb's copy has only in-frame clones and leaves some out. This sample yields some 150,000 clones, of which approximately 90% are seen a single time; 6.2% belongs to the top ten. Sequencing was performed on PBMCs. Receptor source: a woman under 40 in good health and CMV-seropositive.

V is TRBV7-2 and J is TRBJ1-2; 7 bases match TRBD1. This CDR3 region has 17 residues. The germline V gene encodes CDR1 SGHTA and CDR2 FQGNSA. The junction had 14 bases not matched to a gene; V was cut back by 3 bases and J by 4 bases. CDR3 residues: CASSFNIRTWDSYGYTF. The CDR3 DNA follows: TGTGCCAGCAGCTTCAATATTCGGACATGGGACAGCTATGGCTACACCTTC.

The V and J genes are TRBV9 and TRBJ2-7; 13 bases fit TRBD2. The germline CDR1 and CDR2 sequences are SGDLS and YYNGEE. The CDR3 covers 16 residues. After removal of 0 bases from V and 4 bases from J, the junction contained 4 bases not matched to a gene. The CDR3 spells CASSVGPGLAGYEQYF. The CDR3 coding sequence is TGTGCCAGCAGCGTAGGGCCGGGACTAGCGGGATACGAGCAGTACTTC.

CDR3 sequence (DNA): TGCGCCAGCAGCTGGACTAGCGGGGGGTCCTACAATGAGCAGTTCTTC. It translates to CASSWTSGGSYNEQFF. The chain couples TRBV5-1 to TRBJ2-1; TRBD2 matches 14 bases. Germline V lookup: CDR1 SGHRS, CDR2 YFSETQ. This CDR3 has 16 residues. Trimming removed 3 bases from V and 1 base from J; junction bases left unmatched: 0. Based on the CDR3 plus reference TRBV5-1 and TRBJ2-1, the full variable domain is KAGVTQTPRYLIKTRGQQVTLSCSPISGHRSVSWYQQTPGQGLQFLFEYFSETQRNKGNFPGRFSGRQFSNSRSEMNVSTLELGDSALYLCASSWTSGGSYNEQFFGPGTRLTVL.

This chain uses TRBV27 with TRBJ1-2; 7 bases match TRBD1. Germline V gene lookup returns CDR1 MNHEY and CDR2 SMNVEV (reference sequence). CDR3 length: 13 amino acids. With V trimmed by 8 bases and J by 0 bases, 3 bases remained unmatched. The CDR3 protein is CASRGTANYGYTF. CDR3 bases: TGTGCCAGCCGCGGGACAGCTAACTATGGCTACACCTTC.

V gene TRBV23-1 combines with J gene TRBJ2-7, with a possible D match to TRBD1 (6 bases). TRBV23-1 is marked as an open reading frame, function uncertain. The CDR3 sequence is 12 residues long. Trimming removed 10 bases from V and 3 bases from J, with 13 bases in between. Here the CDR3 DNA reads TGCGCCACTCGGACAGACAACTACGAGCAGTACTTC. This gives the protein CATRTDNYEQYF.

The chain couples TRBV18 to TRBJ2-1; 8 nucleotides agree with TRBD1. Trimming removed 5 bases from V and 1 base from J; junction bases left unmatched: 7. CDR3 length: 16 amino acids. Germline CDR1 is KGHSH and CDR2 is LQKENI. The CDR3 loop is CASSAKTGGSYNEQFF. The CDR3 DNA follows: TGTGCCAGCTCAGCAAAAACAGGGGGGTCCTACAATGAGCAGTTCTTC.

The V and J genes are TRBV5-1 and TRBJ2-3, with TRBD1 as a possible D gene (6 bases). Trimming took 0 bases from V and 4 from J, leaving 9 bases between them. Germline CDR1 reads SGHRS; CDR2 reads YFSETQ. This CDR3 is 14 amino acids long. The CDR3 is CASSLGDISDTQYF. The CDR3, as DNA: TGCGCCAGCAGCTTGGGGGACATCTCAGATACGCAGTATTTT. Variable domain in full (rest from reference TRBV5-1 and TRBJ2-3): KAGVTQTPRYLIKTRGQQVTLSCSPISGHRSVSWYQQTPGQGLQFLFEYFSETQRNKGNFPGRFSGRQFSNSRSEMNVSTLELGDSALYLCASSLGDISDTQYFGPGTRLTVL.

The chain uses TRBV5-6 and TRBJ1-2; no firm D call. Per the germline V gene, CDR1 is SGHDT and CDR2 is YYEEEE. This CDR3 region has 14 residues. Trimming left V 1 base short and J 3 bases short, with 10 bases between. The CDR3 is CASSLRGAYYGYTF. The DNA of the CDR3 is TGTGCCAGCAGCTTGCGGGGTGCTTACTATGGCTACACCTTC.

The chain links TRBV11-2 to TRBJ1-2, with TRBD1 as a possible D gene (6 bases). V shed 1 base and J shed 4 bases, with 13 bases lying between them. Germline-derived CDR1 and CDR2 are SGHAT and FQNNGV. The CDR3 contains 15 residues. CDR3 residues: CASSLGSDRIYGYTF. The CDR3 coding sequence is TGTGCCAGCAGCTTAGGCTCGGACAGAATCTATGGCTACACCTTC.

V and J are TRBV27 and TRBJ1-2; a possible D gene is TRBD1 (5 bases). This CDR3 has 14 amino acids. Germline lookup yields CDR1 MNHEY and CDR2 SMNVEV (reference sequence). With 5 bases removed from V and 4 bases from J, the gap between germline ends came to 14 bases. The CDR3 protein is CASSRGGDGYGYTF. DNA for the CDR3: TGTGCCAGCAGTCGCGGGGGGGATGGCTATGGCTACACCTTC.

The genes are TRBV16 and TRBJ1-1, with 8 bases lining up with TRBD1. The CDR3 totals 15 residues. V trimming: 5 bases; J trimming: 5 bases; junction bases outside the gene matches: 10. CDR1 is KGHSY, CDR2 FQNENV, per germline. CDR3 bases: TGTGCCAGCAGCGAAGGGACAGGTTTCGGTACTGAAGCTTTCTTT. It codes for CASSEGTGFGTEAFF. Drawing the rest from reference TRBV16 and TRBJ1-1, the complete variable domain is GEEVAQTPKHLVRGEGQKAKLYCAPIKGHSYVFWYQQVLKNEFKFLISFQNENVFDETGMPKERFSAKCLPNSPCSLEIQATKLEDSAVYFCASSEGTGFGTEAFFGQGTRLTVV.

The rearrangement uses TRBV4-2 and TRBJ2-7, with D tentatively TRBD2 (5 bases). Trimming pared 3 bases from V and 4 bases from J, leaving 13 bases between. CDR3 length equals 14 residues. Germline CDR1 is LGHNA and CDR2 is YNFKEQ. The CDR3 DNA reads TGTGCCAGCAGCCACGGGAACCCTGATTACGAGCAGTACTTC. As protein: CASSHGNPDYEQYF.

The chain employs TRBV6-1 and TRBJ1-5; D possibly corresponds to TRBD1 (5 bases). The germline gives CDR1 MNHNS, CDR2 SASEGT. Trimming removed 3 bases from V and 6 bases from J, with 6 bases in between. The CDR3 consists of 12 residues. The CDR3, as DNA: TGTGCCAGCAGTGAGGGGGGTCAGCCCCAGCATTTT. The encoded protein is CASSEGGQPQHF.

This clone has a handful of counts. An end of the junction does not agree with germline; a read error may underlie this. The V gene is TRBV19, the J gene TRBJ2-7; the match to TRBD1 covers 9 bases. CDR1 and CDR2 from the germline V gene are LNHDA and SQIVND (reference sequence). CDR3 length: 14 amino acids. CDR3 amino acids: CASTIGDRVDEQYF. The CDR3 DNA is TGTGCCAGTACTATAGGGGACAGGGTTGACGAGCAGTACTTC.

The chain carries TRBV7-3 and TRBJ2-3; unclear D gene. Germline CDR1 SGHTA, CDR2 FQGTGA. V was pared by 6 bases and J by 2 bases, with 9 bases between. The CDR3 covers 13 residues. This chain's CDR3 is CASRPADTDTQYF. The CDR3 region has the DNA TGTGCCAGCAGACCGGCGGACACAGATACGCAGTATTTT.

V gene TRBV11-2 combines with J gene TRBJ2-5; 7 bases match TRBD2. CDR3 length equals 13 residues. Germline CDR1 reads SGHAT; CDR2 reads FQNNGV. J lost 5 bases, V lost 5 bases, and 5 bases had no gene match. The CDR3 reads CASSAYGGETQYF. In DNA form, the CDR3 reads TGTGCCAGCAGCGCCTACGGGGGGGAGACCCAGTACTTC.

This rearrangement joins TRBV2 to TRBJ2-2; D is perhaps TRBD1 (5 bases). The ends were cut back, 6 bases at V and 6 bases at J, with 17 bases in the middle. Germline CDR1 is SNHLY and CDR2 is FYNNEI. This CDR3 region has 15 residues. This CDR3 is CASRNQGTNAGELFF. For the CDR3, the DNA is TGTGCCAGCAGGAACCAGGGTACAAACGCCGGGGAGCTGTTTTTT.

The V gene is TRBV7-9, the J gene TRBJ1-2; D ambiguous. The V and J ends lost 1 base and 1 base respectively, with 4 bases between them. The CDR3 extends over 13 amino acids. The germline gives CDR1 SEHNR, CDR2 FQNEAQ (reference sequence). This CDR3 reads CASSLVNNYGYTF. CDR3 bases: TGTGCCAGCAGCTTAGTCAATAACTATGGCTACACCTTC. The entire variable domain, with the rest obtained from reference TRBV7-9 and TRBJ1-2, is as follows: DTGVSQNPRHKITKRGQNVTFRCDPISEHNRLYWYRQTLGQGPEFLTYFQNEAQLEKSRLLSDRFSAERPKGSFSTLEIQRTEQGDSAMYLCASSLVNNYGYTFGSGTRLTVV.

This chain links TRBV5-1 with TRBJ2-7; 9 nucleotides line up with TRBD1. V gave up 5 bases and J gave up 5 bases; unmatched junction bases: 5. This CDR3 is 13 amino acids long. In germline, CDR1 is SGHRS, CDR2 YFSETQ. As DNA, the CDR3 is TGCGCCAGCAGTGCGGGACAGGGAGACGAGCAGTACTTC. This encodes CASSAGQGDEQYF.

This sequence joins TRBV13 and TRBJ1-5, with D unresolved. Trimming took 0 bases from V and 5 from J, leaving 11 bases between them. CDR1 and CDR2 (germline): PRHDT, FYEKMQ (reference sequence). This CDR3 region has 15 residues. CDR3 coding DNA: TGTGCCAGCAGCTTAGGGGCCGGCGGTGATCAGCCCCAGCATTTT. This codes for CASSLGAGGDQPQHF.

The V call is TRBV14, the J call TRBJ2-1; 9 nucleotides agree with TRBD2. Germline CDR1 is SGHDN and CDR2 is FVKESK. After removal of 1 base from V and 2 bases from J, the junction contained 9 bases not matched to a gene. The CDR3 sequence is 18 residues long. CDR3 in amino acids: CASSQGGVAGAPYNEQFF. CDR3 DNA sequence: TGTGCCAGCAGCCAAGGGGGGGTAGCGGGAGCCCCCTACAATGAGCAGTTCTTC.

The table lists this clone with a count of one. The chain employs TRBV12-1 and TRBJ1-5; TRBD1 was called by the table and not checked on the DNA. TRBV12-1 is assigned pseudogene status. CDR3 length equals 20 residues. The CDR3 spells CASSANPDRIIGYSNQPQHF. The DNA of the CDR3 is TGTGCCAGCAGCGCCAACCCTGACAGAATCATAGGATATAGCAATCAGCCCCAGCATTTT.

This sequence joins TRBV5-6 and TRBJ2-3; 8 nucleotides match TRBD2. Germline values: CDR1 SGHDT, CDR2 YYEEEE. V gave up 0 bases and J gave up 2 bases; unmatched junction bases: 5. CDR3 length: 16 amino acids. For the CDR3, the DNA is TGTGCCAGCAGCTTGGTAGGCGGGGGGCCCACAGATACGCAGTATTTT. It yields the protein CASSLVGGGPTDTQYF.

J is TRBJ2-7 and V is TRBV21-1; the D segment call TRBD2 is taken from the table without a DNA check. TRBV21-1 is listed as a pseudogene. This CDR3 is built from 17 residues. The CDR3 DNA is TGTGCCAGCAGCAAATCGGGGACTAGCGGGAGCTCCTACGAGCAGTACTTC. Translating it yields CASSKSGTSGSSYEQYF.

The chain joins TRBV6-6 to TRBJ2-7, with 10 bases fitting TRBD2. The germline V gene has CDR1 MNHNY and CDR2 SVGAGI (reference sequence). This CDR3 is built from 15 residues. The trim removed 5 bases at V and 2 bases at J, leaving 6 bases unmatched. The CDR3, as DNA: TGTGCCAGCAGTGAGCAGCGGGAGGGCCCCTACGAGCAGTACTTC. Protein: CASSEQREGPYEQYF.

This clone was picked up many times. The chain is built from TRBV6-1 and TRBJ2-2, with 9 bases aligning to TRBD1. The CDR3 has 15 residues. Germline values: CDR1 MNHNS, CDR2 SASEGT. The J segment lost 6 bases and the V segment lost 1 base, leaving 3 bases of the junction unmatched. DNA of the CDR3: TGTGCCAGCAGTGAAGGTACAGGGGGCGCCGGGGAGCTGTTTTTT. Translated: CASSEGTGGAGELFF.

Written as DNA, the CDR3 is TGTGCCAGCAGTGGCCGACACTCCCAAGAGACCCAGTACTTC. Translating gives CASSGRHSQETQYF. This chain uses TRBV25-1 with TRBJ2-5; D unresolved. CDR1 is MGHDK, CDR2 SYGVNS, per germline. The V end was cut by 4 bases, the J end by 1 base, with 10 bases between. The CDR3 has 14 amino acids.

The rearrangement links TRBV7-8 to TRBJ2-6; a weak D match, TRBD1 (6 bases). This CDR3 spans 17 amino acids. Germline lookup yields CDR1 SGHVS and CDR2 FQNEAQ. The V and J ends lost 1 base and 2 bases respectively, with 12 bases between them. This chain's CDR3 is CASSLGSKGAGANVLTF. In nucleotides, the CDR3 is TGTGCCAGCAGCTTAGGGAGCAAGGGGGCTGGGGCCAACGTCCTGACTTTC.

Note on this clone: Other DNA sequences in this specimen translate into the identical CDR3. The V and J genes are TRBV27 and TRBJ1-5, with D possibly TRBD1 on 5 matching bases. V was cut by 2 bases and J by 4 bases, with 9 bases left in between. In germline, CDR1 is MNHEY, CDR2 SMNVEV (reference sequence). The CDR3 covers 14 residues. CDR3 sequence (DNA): TGTGCCAGCAGTTTAGGTCAGGGAAATCAGCCCCAGCATTTT. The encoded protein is CASSLGQGNQPQHF.

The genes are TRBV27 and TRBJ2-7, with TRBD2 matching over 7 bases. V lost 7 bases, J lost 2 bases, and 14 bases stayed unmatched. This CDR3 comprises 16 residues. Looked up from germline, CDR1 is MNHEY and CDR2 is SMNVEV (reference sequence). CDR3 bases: TGTGCCAGCATCCCATCAGGGAGGGGAGGGGCCTACGAGCAGTACTTC. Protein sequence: CASIPSGRGGAYEQYF.